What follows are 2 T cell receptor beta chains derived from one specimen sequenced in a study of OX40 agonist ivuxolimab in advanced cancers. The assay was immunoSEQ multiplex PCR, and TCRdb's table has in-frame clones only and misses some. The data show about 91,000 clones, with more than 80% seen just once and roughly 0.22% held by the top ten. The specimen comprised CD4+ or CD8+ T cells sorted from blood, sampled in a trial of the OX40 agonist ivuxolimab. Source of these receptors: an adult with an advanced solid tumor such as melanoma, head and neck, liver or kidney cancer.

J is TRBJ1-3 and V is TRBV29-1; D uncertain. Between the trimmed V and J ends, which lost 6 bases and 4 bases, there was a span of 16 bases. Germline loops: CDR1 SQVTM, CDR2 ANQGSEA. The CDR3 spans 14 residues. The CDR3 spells CSVAIRSRGNTIYF. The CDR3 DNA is TGCAGCGTAGCGATACGGTCGCGGGGAAACACCATATATTTT.

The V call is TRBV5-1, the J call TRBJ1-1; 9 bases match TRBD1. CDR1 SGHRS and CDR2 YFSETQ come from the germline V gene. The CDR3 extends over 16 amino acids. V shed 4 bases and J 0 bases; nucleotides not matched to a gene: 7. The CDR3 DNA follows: TGCGCCAGCAGCAGGCTTGGGACAGGGATGAACACTGAAGCTTTCTTT. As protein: CASSRLGTGMNTEAFF.